This paragraph covers one TCR beta chain sequence. Its antigen is unknown. The source of the sample is a study of identical twins. This CDR3 contains 15 residues. V shed 0 bases, J shed 4 bases, and the junction held 3 bases outside the gene matches. The germline gives CDR1 SGHTA, CDR2 FQGNSA. Study conclusions and caveats: Abundant cord blood beta clonotypes carried fewer insertions; memory repertoires showed none.

One entry per CDR3 protein, called by TCRdb with MiXCR from the 5' RACE reads. The sample records about 330,000 distinct CDR3 sequences, about 12% being singletons. This sample also appeared in a second study, on yellow fever vaccine responses in identical twins.

The specimen sequenced was CD8+ T cells sorted from blood. The sequence came from a woman in her late teens or twenties in good health. The chain couples TRBV7-2 to TRBJ2-1; TRBD2 agrees at 7 bases. In nucleotides, the CDR3 is TGTGCCAGCAGCTTAGCTGGGGGGGATTACAATGAGCAGTTCTTC. Its translation: CASSLAGGDYNEQFF. The full variable domain, in which reference TRBV7-2 and TRBJ2-1 provide the parts outside the CDR3, is GAGVSQSPSNKVTEKGKDVELRCDPISGHTALYWYRQSLGQGLEFLIYFQGNSAPDKSGLPSDRFSAERTGGSVSTLTIQRTQQEDSAVYLCASSLAGGDYNEQFFGPGTRLTVL.